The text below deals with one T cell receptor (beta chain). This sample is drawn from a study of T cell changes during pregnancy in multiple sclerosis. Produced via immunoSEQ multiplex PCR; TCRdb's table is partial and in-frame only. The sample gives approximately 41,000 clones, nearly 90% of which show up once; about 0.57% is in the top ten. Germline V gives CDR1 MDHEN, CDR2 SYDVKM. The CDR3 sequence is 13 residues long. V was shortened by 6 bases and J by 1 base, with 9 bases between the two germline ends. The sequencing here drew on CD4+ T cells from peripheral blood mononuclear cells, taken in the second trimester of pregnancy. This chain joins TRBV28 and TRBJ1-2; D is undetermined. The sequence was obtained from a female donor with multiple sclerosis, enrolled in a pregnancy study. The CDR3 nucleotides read TGTGCCAGCAGCCCTCTAAATAACTATGGCTACACCTTC. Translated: CASSPLNNYGYTF.